This T cell receptor beta chain was documented in a study of cytomegalovirus exposure and HLA in healthy donors. The study, taken as a whole, reports: According to a subsequent analysis, TCR clusters from the first cohort were inclined to appear together in the 110 or so validation repertoires.

Germline V gene lookup returns CDR1 SGHRS and CDR2 YFSETQ. V lost 5 bases and J lost 1; bases outside the gene matches: 4. The CDR3 is 14 residues long. Here immunoSEQ multiplex PCR was the method, and the copy in TCRdb shows in-frame clones only, minus some. The table records 110,000 or so clones, more than 70% of them present only once. In its sample, this clone was seen a few times. The antigen is not known. This receptor was obtained from a woman aged 30 to 39 in good health and CMV-seronegative. The V gene is TRBV5-1, the J gene TRBJ2-7; 9 bases align to TRBD1. Input material: PBMCs. Here the CDR3 reads CASRKGQGSYEQYF. The CDR3 DNA is TGCGCCAGCAGAAAGGGACAGGGATCCTACGAGCAGTACTTC.